This entry lists 24 T cell receptor beta chains sequenced from one sample in a study of graft-versus-host responses after intestinal transplantation. Their cognate antigens are unknown. Clones were sequenced by immunoSEQ multiplex PCR, and TCRdb holds only the in-frame ones, with some missing. The sample shows 110,000 to 150,000 clones, nearly 95% of them seen only once. The sequences come from unstimulated CD4+ T cells sorted from spleen or lymph node cells, collected before intestinal transplant. These receptors all stem from a human donor who received an intestinal transplant.

The chain has TRBV5-7 and TRBJ2-3, with D possibly called TRBD1 or TRBD2 (6 bases each). TRBV5-7 is an ORF for which the function is uncertain. The V end lost 1 base, the J end lost 0 bases, and 12 bases lay between the germline ends. This CDR3 is 16 amino acids long. CDR3 coding DNA: TGTGCCAGCAGCTTGCCCGTGGGGGGCAGCACAGATACGCAGTATTTT. It yields the protein CASSLPVGGSTDTQYF.

The V and J genes are TRBV19 and TRBJ2-1; D not resolved. Trimming pared 6 bases from V and 0 bases from J, leaving 12 bases between. Germline CDR1 is LNHDA and CDR2 is SQIVND (reference sequence). This CDR3 spans 15 amino acids. This CDR3 reads CASSQDFRSYNEQFF. CDR3 coding DNA: TGTGCCAGTAGCCAAGACTTCCGCTCCTACAATGAGCAGTTCTTC. Filled out from reference TRBV19 and TRBJ2-1, the complete variable domain reads DGGITQSPKYLFRKEGQNVTLSCEQNLNHDAMYWYRQDPGQGLRLIYYSQIVNDFQKGDIAEGYSVSREKKESFPLTVTSAQKNPTAFYLCASSQDFRSYNEQFFGPGTRLTVL.

This clone was found a few times. The V call is TRBV28, the J call TRBJ1-3, with no clear D. Germline V gene lookup returns CDR1 MDHEN and CDR2 SYDVKM. The CDR3 consists of 12 residues. V lost 2 bases, J lost 2 bases, and 1 base lay in between. CDR3 region: CASSLTGNTIYF. CDR3 nucleotides: TGTGCCAGCAGTTTAACTGGAAACACCATATATTTT.

The chain employs TRBV30 and TRBJ2-1, with a tentative D call TRBD1 (5 bases). The CDR3 has 12 amino acids. Trimming cost V 2 bases and J 7 bases, with 9 bases left between them. Germline CDR1 and CDR2: GTSNPN and SVGIG (reference sequence). The CDR3 here is CAWSMTANEQFF. CDR3 sequence (DNA): TGTGCCTGGAGTATGACAGCAAATGAGCAGTTCTTC.

V usage is TRBV19 and J usage is TRBJ2-7, with 8 bases aligning to TRBD2. Trimming cost V 6 bases and J 6 bases; bases outside gene matches: 16. The CDR3 contains 16 residues. CDR1 is LNHDA, CDR2 SQIVND, per germline (reference sequence). The CDR3 sequence is CASSTTGGVDVSEQYF. The CDR3 DNA reads as TGTGCCAGTAGCACCACGGGAGGGGTAGATGTAAGCGAGCAGTACTTC.

The V call is TRBV19, the J call TRBJ1-4, with a tentative D call TRBD1 (5 bases). The length of the CDR3 is 13 residues. The V gene lost 9 bases and the J gene lost 5 bases, with 13 bases spanning the gap. CDR1 LNHDA and CDR2 SQIVND come from the germline V gene (reference sequence). The CDR3, as DNA: TGTGCCAGCTCGACAGTCCTAAATGAAAAACTGTTTTTT. As protein: CASSTVLNEKLFF. The whole variable domain, remainder taken from reference TRBV19 and TRBJ1-4, is DGGITQSPKYLFRKEGQNVTLSCEQNLNHDAMYWYRQDPGQGLRLIYYSQIVNDFQKGDIAEGYSVSREKKESFPLTVTSAQKNPTAFYLCASSTVLNEKLFFGSGTQLSVL.

CDR3 coding DNA: TGTGCCAGCAGTGAGATCGGGGACAGGGTAACAGATACGCAGTATTTT. Amino acid sequence: CASSEIGDRVTDTQYF. This chain joins TRBV2 and TRBJ2-3; 9 bases map to TRBD1. Germline CDR1 is SNHLY and CDR2 is FYNNEI. Losses at the gene ends were 3 bases for V and 3 bases for J; bases not matched to a gene: 7. This CDR3 region has 16 residues.

This clone is a singleton in its sample. This chain links TRBV10-3 with TRBJ2-6, with a weak D call TRBD1 (7 bases). V was clipped by 5 bases and J by 1 base, with 24 bases between them. The CDR3 sequence is 20 residues long. Germline-derived CDR1 and CDR2 are ENHRY and SYGVKD. CDR3 in DNA: TGTGCCATCAGTCCAATTTCACAGGGGCGGGGCGTTTCTGGGGCCAACGTCCTGACTTTC. Residues: CAISPISQGRGVSGANVLTF.

The genes are TRBV27 and TRBJ2-2; 8 bases fit TRBD2. Germline CDR1 and CDR2: MNHEY and SMNVEV (reference sequence). V shed 4 bases, J shed 0 bases, and the junction held 22 bases outside the gene matches. CDR3 length: 22 residues. The DNA for the CDR3 is TGTGCCAGCAGTTCCCGCCCCCAACTAGCGGCTATCTCCCCCACGAACACCGGGGAGCTGTTTTTT. Translation: CASSSRPQLAAISPTNTGELFF.

V and J are TRBV30 and TRBJ2-2; no clear D gene. Germline CDR1 is GTSNPN and CDR2 is SVGIG (reference sequence). The CDR3 is 11 residues long. The V end lost 0 bases, the J end lost 6 bases, and 2 bases lay between the germline ends. CDR3 nucleotides: TGTGCCTGGAGTGTTTCCGGGGAGCTGTTTTTT. Translating it yields CAWSVSGELFF.

The rearrangement links TRBV5-1 to TRBJ2-3, with D uncertain. The germline gives CDR1 SGHRS, CDR2 YFSETQ. This CDR3 has 14 amino acids. Trimming removed 4 bases from V and 0 bases from J, with 9 bases in between. DNA for the CDR3: TGCGCCAGCAGCCCCGTGTCGAGCACAGATACGCAGTATTTT. Translation gives CASSPVSSTDTQYF.

CDR3 bases: TGTGCCACCAGCAGAGATATCTTACCCCTAGCGGGAGGAGAGACCCAGTACTTC. Protein product: CATSRDILPLAGGETQYF. The chain joins TRBV15 to TRBJ2-5; 11 nucleotides match TRBD2. CDR3 length: 18 residues. The J segment lost 4 bases and the V segment lost 0 bases, leaving 10 bases of the junction unmatched. Germline V gene sequence: CDR1 LNHNV, CDR2 YYDKDF (reference sequence).

The V call is TRBV25-1, the J call TRBJ2-2; 10 bases map to TRBD2. The V and J ends lost 8 bases and 5 bases, in that order; junction bases with no gene match: 2. This CDR3 spans 13 amino acids. The germline CDR1 and CDR2 sequences are MGHDK and SYGVNS. The CDR3 sequence is CASVAGGTGELFF. The CDR3 nucleotides read TGTGCCAGCGTAGCGGGAGGTACCGGGGAGCTGTTTTTT.

V is TRBV5-6 and J is TRBJ2-1; a possible D gene is TRBD1 (5 bases). This CDR3 spans 12 amino acids. The V gene lost 0 bases and the J gene lost 12 bases, with 10 bases spanning the gap. CDR1 and CDR2 (germline): SGHDT, YYEEEE. The CDR3 coding sequence is TGTGCCAGCAGCTTGGGGGGCACCTGGCAGTTCTTC. Protein product: CASSLGGTWQFF.

The CDR3, as DNA: TGTGCCAGCTCTTCGGGACAGGGGAACACCGGGGAGCTGTTTTTT. It encodes CASSSGQGNTGELFF. V and J are TRBV18 and TRBJ2-2, with 9 nucleotides matching TRBD1. Germline CDR1 KGHSH, CDR2 LQKENI. The CDR3 is 15 residues long. The J segment lost 1 base and the V segment lost 6 bases, leaving 3 bases of the junction unmatched.

In its sample, this clone was seen once. J is TRBJ1-2 and V is TRBV7-2; 8 bases align to TRBD1. CDR1 and CDR2 from the germline V gene are SGHTA and FQGNSA. This CDR3 is 13 amino acids long. Trimming removed 4 bases from V and 5 bases from J; junction bases left unmatched: 3. The CDR3 region has the DNA TGTGCCAGCAGCTCTAGGACAGGGTATGGCTACACCTTC. Translating gives CASSSRTGYGYTF.

The rearrangement uses TRBV9 and TRBJ2-4; 7 bases are a match to TRBD2. Trimming removed 2 bases from V and 8 bases from J; junction bases left unmatched: 10. Germline V CDR1 and CDR2: SGDLS, YYNGEE. The CDR3 spans 15 residues. The CDR3 DNA sequence: TGTGCCAGCAGCGTGGGGACTACAGATAGCGACATTCAGTACTTC. Translating it yields CASSVGTTDSDIQYF.

The chain couples TRBV5-4 to TRBJ2-5, with TRBD2 as a possible D gene (5 bases). Between the trimmed V and J ends, which lost 3 bases and 4 bases, there was a span of 19 bases. Looked up from germline, CDR1 is SGHNT and CDR2 is YYREEE (reference sequence). The CDR3 is 16 residues long. For the CDR3, the DNA is TGTGCCAGCAGCTCGGCCCGATTGGGAGAGTCAGAGACCCAGTACTTC. This codes for CASSSARLGESETQYF. Supplemented by reference TRBV5-4 and TRBJ2-5, the full variable domain reads ETGVTQSPTHLIKTRGQQVTLRCSSQSGHNTVSWYQQALGQGPQFIFQYYREEENGRGNFPPRFSGLQFPNYSSELNVNALELDDSALYLCASSSARLGESETQYFGPGTRLLVL.

The V gene is TRBV27, the J gene TRBJ2-5; D remains unclear. V was cut by 4 bases and J by 1 base, with 4 bases left in between. This CDR3 has 12 amino acids. Germline V CDR1 and CDR2: MNHEY, SMNVEV (reference sequence). The CDR3 DNA is TGTGCCAGCAGTTCCGCCCAAGAGACCCAGTACTTC. The encoded protein is CASSSAQETQYF.

The chain links TRBV18 to TRBJ1-4; 7 bases align to TRBD1. CDR3 length: 15 amino acids. The germline V gene has CDR1 KGHSH and CDR2 LQKENI. The J segment lost 4 bases and the V segment lost 6 bases, leaving 8 bases of the junction unmatched. Here the CDR3 DNA reads TGTGCCAGCTCGGGCTGGGACAGCAATAATGAAAAACTGTTTTTT. As protein: CASSGWDSNNEKLFF.

The rearrangement links TRBV20-1 to TRBJ2-7; unclear D gene. From germline, CDR1 is DFQATT and CDR2 SNEGSKA (reference sequence). The CDR3 spans 11 residues. The CDR3 is CKAADSYEQYF. The CDR3 region has the DNA TGCAAAGCAGCCGACTCCTACGAGCAGTACTTC.

The chain links TRBV5-1 to TRBJ2-1; TRBD2 matches 10 bases. The length of the CDR3 is 14 residues. The ends lost 3 bases at V and 6 bases at J; junction bases unmatched: 3. The germline V gene has CDR1 SGHRS and CDR2 YFSETQ. CDR3 protein: CASSSGLAVNEQFF. In DNA, the CDR3 is TGCGCCAGCAGCTCCGGACTAGCGGTCAATGAGCAGTTCTTC.

As for this clone: At the DNA level, this CDR3 is encoded by other sequences in the same sample as well. The V gene is TRBV27, the J gene TRBJ2-1; 9 positions match TRBD1. Germline V gene sequence: CDR1 MNHEY, CDR2 SMNVEV (reference sequence). This CDR3 region has 14 residues. J gave up 12 bases and V 3 bases, and 9 bases lay outside the gene matches. Here the CDR3 reads CASSLPGQGMGQFF. The CDR3 nucleotides read TGTGCCAGCAGTTTGCCCGGACAGGGGATGGGGCAGTTCTTC.

The J gene is TRBJ2-5, the V gene TRBV4-1; D remains unclear. Per the germline V gene, CDR1 is MGHRA and CDR2 is YSYEKL. CDR3 length: 17 residues. V was clipped by 1 base and J by 5 bases, with 20 bases between them. For the CDR3, the DNA is TGCGCCAGCAGCCAAGTACCGTCGGACGGAGTCGGGGAGACCCAGTACTTC. It yields the protein CASSQVPSDGVGETQYF.